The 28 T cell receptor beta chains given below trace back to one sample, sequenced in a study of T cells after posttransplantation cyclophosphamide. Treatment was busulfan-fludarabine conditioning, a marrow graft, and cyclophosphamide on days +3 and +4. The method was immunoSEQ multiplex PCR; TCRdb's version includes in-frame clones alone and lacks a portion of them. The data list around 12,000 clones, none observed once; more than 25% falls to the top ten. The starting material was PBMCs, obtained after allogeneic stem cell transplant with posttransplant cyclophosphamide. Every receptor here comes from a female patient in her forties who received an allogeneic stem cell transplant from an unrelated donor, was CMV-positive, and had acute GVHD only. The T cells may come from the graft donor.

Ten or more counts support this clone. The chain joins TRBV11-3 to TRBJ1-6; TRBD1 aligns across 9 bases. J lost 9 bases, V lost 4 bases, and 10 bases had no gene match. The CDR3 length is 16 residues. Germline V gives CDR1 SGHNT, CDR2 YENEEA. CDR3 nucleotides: TGTGCCAGCAGCTCCCGGGACAGGGCCCCTACTTCACCCCTCCACTTT. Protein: CASSSRDRAPTSPLHF.

The chain's CDR3 is CASSVVGGIGYTF. The CDR3 DNA reads TGTGCCAGCAGCGTAGTCGGGGGGATAGGCTACACCTTC. J is TRBJ1-2 and V is TRBV9, with D perhaps matching TRBD1 (5 bases). V was trimmed by 0 bases and J by 8 bases, leaving 11 bases between them. The CDR3 has 13 amino acids. CDR1 and CDR2 from the germline V gene are SGDLS and YYNGEE. Supplemented by reference TRBV9 and TRBJ1-2, the full variable domain reads DSGVTQTPKHLITATGQRVTLRCSPRSGDLSVYWYQQSLDQGLQFLIQYYNGEERAKGNILERFSAQQFPDLHSELNLSSLELGDSALYFCASSVVGGIGYTFGSGTRLTVV.

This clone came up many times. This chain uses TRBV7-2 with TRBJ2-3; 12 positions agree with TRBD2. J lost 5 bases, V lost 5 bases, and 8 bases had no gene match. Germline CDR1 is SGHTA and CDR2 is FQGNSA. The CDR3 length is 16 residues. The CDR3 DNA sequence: TGTGCCAGCAGCGCCCGACTAGCGGGGGATATAGATACGCAGTATTTT. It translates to CASSARLAGDIDTQYF.

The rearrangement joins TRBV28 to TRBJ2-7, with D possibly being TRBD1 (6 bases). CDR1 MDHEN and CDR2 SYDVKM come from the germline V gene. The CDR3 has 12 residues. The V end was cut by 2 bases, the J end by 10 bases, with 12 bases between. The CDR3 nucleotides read TGTGCCAGCAGTTTAAGGCAGGGGCCACAGTACGTC. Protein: CASSLRQGPQYV.

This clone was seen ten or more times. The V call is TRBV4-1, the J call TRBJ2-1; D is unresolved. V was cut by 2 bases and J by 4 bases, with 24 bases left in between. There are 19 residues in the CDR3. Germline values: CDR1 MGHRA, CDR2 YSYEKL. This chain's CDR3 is CASSQHYYSVVRIYNEQFF. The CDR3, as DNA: TGCGCCAGCAGCCAACATTATTATTCCGTAGTGAGGATTTACAATGAGCAGTTCTTC.

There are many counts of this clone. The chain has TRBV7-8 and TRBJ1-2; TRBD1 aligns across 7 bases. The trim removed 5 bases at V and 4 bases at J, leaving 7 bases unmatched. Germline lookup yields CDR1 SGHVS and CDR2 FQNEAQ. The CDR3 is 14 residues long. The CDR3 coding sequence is TGTGCCAGCAGCGCCCGACAGGGAGGCTATGGCTACACCTTC. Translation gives CASSARQGGYGYTF.

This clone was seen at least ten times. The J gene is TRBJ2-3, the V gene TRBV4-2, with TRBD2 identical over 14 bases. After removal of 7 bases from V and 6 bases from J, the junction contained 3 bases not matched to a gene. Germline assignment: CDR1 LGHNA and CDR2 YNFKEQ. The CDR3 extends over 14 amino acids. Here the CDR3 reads CASNRLAGGDTQYF. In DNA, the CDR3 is TGTGCCAGCAACCGACTAGCGGGAGGGGATACGCAGTATTTT.

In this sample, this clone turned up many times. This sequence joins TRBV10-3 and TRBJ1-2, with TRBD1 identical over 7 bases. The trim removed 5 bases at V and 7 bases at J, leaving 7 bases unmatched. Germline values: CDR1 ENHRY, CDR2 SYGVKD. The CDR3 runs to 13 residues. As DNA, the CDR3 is TGTGCCATCAGTAGACAGGGAGGTAGTGGCTACACCTTC. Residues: CAISRQGGSGYTF.

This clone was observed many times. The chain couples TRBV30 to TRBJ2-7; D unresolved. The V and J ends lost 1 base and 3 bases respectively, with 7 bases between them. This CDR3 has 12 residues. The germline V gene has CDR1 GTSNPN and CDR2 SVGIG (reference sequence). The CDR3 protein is CAWSATRYEQYF. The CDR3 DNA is TGTGCCTGGAGTGCGACACGCTACGAGCAGTACTTC. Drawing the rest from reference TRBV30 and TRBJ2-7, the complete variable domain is SQTIHQWPATLVQPVGSPLSLECTVEGTSNPNLYWYRQAAGRGLQLLFYSVGIGQISSEVPQNLSASRPQDRQFILSSKKLLLSDSGFYLCAWSATRYEQYFGPGTRLTVT.

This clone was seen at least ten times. The CDR3: CASSQDLGPNTEAFF. The DNA for the CDR3 is TGCGCCAGCAGCCAAGATCTAGGCCCGAACACTGAAGCTTTCTTT. The chain is built from TRBV4-1 and TRBJ1-1; D unclear. Germline CDR1 MGHRA, CDR2 YSYEKL. The CDR3 runs 15 residues. V was trimmed by 0 bases and J by 1 base, leaving 9 bases between them.

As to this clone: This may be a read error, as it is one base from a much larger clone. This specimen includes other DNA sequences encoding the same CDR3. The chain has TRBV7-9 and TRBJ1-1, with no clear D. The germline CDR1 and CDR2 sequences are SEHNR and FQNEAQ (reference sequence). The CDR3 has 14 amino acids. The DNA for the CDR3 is TGTGCCAGTAGCTATCCTCCAGGGAACACTGAAGCTTTCTTT. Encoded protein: CASSYPPGNTEAFF.

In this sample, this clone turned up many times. In DNA form, the CDR3 reads TGCGCCAGCAGCCCTCCTGGATGGACAGGGCATTATAATTCACCCCTCCACTTT. It codes for CASSPPGWTGHYNSPLHF. The rearrangement links TRBV4-1 to TRBJ1-6; 8 bases are a match to TRBD1. J lost 4 bases, V lost 4 bases, and 12 bases had no gene match. Germline CDR1 reads MGHRA; CDR2 reads YSYEKL. The CDR3 is made up of 18 amino acids.

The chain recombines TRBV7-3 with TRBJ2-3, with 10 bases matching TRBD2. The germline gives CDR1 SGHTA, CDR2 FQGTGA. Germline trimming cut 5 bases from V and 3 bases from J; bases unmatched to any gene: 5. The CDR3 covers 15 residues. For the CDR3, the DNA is TGTGCCAGCAGCCCCCTAGCGGGAGAGACAGATACGCAGTATTTT. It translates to CASSPLAGETDTQYF.

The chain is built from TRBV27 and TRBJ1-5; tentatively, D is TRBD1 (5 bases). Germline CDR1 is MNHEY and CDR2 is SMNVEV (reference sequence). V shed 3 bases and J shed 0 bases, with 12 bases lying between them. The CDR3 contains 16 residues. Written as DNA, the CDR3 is TGTGCCAGCAGTTTCCAGGGAAGTTATAGCAATCAGCCCCAGCATTTT. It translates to CASSFQGSYSNQPQHF.

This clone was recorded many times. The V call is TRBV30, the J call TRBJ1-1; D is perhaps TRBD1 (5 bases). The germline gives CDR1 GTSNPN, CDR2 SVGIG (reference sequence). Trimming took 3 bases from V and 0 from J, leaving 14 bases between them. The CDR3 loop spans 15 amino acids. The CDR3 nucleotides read TGTGCCTGGAGACTACAGGTCATCATGAACACTGAAGCTTTCTTT. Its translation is CAWRLQVIMNTEAFF.

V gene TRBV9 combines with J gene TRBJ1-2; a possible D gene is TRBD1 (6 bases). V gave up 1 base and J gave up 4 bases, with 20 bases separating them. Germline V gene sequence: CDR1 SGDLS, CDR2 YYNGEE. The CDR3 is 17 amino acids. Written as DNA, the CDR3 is TGTGCCAGCAGCGTACTATCTGGAGTTGGGGGCATCTATGGCTACACCTTC. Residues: CASSVLSGVGGIYGYTF.

As DNA, the CDR3 is TGTGCCGTAGGACAGACGAACACTGAAGCTTTCTTT. This translates into CAVGQTNTEAFF. J is TRBJ1-1 and V is TRBV10-3, with a tentative D call TRBD1 (6 bases). The CDR3 has 12 amino acids. The germline V gene encodes CDR1 ENHRY and CDR2 SYGVKD. The V end lost 11 bases, the J end lost 1 base, and 11 bases lay between the germline ends.

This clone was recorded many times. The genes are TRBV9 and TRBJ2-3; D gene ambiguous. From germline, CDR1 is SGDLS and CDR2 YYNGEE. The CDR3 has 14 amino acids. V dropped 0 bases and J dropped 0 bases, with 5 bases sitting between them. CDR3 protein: CASSVGASTDTQYF. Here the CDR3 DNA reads TGTGCCAGCAGCGTAGGGGCTAGCACAGATACGCAGTATTTT.

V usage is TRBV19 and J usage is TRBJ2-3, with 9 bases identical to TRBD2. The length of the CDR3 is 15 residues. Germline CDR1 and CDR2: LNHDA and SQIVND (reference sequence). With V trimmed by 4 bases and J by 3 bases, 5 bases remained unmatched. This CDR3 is CASSTPSGRTDTQYF. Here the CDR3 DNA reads TGTGCCAGTAGTACCCCCAGCGGGAGGACAGATACGCAGTATTTT.

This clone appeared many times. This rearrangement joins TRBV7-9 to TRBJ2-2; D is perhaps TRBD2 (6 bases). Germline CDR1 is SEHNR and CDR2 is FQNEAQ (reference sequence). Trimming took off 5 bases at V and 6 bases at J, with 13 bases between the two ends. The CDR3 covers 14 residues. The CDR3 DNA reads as TGTGCCAGCAGCCCTTCTTGGGGGGCCGGGGAGCTGTTTTTT. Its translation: CASSPSWGAGELFF.

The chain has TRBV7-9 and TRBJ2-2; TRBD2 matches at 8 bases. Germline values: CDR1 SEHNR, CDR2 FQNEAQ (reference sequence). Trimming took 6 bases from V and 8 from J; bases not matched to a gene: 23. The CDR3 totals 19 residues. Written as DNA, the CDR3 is TGTGCCAGCAGTTTTCCAACCGGGACTAGAGGAGCGGACCGAGGGGAGCTGTTTTTT. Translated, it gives CASSFPTGTRGADRGELFF.

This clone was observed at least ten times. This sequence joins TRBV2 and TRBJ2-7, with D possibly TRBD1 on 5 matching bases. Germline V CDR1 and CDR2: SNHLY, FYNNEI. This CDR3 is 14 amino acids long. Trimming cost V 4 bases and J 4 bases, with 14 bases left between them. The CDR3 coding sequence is TGTGCCAGCAGTGGGGGCAGGTACACTTACGAGCAGTACTTC. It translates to CASSGGRYTYEQYF.

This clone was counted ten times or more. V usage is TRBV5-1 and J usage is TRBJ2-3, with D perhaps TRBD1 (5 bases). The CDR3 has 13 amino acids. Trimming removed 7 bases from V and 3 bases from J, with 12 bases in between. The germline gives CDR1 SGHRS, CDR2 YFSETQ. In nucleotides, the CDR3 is TGCGCCAGCGGGGATGGGGCAACAGATACGCAGTATTTT. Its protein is CASGDGATDTQYF.

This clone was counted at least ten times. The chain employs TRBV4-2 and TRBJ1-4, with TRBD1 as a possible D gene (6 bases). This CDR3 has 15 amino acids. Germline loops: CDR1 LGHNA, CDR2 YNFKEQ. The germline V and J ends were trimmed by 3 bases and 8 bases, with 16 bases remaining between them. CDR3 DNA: TGTGCCAGCAGCCAGGCTACAGGGTTGTGGGAAAAACTGTTTTTT. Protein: CASSQATGLWEKLFF.

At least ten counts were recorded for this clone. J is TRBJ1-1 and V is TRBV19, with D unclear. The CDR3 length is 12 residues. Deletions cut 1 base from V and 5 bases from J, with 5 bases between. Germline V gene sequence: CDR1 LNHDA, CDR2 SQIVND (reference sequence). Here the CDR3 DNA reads TGTGCCAGTAGTATAGCGGGGACTGAAGCTTTCTTT. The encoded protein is CASSIAGTEAFF.

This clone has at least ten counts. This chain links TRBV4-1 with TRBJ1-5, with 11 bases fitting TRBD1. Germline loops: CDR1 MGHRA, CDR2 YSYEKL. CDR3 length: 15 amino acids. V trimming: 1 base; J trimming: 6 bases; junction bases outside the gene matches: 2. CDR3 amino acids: CASSQAGQGGQPQHF. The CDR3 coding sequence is TGCGCCAGCAGCCAAGCGGGACAGGGGGGTCAGCCCCAGCATTTT.

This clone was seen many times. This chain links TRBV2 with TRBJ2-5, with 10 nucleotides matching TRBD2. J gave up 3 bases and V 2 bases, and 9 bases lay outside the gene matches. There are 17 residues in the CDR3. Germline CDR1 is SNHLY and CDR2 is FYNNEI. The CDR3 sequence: CASSEPLRTSGKETQYF. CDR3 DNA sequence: TGTGCCAGCAGTGAACCCCTTCGGACTAGCGGCAAAGAGACCCAGTACTTC. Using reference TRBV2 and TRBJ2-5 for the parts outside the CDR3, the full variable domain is EPEVTQTPSHQVTQMGQEVILRCVPISNHLYFYWYRQILGQKVEFLVSFYNNEISEKSEIFDDQFSVERPDGSNFTLKIRSTKLEDSAMYFCASSEPLRTSGKETQYFGPGTRLLVL.

This CDR3 reads CASSSSWTVLYEQYF. The CDR3 bases are TGTGCCAGTAGTTCCTCGTGGACAGTGCTCTACGAGCAGTACTTC. The V gene is TRBV19, the J gene TRBJ2-7; D may be TRBD1 (6 bases). Trimming left V 5 bases short and J 3 bases short, with 17 bases between. Germline CDR1 and CDR2: LNHDA and SQIVND (reference sequence). This CDR3 has 15 amino acids.